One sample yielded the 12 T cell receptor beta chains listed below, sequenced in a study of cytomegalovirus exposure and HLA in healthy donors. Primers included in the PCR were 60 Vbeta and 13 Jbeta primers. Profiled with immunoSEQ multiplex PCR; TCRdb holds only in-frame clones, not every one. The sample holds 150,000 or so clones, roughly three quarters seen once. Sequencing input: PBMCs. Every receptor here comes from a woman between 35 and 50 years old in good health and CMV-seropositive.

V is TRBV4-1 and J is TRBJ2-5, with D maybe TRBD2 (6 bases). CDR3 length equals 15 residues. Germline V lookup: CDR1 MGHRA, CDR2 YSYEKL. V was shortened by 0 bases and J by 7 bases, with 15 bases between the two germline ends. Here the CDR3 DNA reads TGCGCCAGCAGCCAAGATTCGGGGGTCCGGGGGACCCAGTACTTC. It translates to CASSQDSGVRGTQYF.

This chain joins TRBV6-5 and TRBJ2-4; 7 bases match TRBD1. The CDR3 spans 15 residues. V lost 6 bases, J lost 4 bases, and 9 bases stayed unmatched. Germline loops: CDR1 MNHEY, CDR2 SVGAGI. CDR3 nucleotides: TGTGCCAGCAGATCCCCCGGGACAGCTAAAAACATTCAGTACTTC. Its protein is CASRSPGTAKNIQYF.

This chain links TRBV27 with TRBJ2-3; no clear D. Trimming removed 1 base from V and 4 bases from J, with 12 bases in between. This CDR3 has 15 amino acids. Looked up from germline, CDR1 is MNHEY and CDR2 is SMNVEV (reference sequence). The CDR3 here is CASSLYPGTADTQYF. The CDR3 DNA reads TGTGCCAGCAGTTTATATCCCGGCACAGCAGATACGCAGTATTTT.

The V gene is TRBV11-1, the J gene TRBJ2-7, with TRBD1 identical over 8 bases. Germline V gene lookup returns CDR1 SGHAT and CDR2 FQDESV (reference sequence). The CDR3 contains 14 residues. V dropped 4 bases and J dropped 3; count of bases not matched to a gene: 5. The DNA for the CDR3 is TGTGCCAGCAGCTCGGGACAGGAAAGCTACGAGCAGTACTTC. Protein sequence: CASSSGQESYEQYF.

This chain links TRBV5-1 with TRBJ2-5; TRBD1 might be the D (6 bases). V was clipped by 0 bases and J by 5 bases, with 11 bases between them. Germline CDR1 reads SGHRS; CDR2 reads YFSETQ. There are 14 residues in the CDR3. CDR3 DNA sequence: TGCGCCAGCAGCTTGGGGGCGGACAGCGAGACCCAGTACTTC. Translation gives CASSLGADSETQYF. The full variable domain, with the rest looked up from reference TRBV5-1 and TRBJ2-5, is KAGVTQTPRYLIKTRGQQVTLSCSPISGHRSVSWYQQTPGQGLQFLFEYFSETQRNKGNFPGRFSGRQFSNSRSEMNVSTLELGDSALYLCASSLGADSETQYFGPGTRLLVL.

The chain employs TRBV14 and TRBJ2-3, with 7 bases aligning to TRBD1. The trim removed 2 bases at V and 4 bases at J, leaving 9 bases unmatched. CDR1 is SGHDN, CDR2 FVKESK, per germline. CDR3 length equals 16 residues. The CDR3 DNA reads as TGTGCCAGCAGCCAACGACAGGGAGTACGGTCAGATACGCAGTATTTT. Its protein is CASSQRQGVRSDTQYF.

The CDR3 here is CASSPPPETGELFF. The CDR3 DNA reads TGTGCCAGCAGTCCCCCCCCGGAGACCGGGGAGCTGTTTTTT. The rearrangement links TRBV28 to TRBJ2-2, with D unresolved. Germline values: CDR1 MDHEN, CDR2 SYDVKM. CDR3 length: 14 amino acids. V lost 5 bases to trimming and J lost 5 bases, with 12 bases between them.

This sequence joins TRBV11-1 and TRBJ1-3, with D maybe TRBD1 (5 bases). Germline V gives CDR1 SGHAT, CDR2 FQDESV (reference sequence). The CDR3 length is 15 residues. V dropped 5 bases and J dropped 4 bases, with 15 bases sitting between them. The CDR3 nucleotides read TGTGCCAGCAGCCACGCACAGGAGTTCGGAAACACCATATATTTT. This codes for CASSHAQEFGNTIYF.

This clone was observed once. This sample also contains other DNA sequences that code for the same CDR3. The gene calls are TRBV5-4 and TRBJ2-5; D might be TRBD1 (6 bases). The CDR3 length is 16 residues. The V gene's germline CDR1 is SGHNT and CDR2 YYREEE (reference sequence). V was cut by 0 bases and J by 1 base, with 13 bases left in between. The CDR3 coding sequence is TGTGCCAGCAGCTTGGGTAGTCGACAGGTCCAAGAGACCCAGTACTTC. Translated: CASSLGSRQVQETQYF.

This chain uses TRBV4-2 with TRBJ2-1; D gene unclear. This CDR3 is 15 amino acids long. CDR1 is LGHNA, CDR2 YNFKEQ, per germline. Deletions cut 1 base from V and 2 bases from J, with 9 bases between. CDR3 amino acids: CASSQGQDTYNEQFF. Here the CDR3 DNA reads TGTGCCAGCAGCCAAGGGCAGGATACCTACAATGAGCAGTTCTTC.

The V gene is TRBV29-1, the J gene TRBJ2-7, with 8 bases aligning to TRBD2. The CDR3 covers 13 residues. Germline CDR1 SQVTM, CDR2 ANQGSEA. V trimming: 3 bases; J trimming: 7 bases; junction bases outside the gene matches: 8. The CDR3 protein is CSVDRLAGGEQYF. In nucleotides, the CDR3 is TGCAGCGTTGACCGCCTAGCGGGCGGAGAGCAGTACTTC.

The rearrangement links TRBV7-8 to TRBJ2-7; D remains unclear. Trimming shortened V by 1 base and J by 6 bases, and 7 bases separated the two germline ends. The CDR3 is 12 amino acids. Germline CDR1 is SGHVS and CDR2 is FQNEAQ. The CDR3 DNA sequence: TGTGCCAGCAGCTTAGACCTGGCCGAGCAGTACTTC. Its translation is CASSLDLAEQYF. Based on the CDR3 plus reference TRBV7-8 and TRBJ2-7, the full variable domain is GAGVSQSPRYKVAKRGQDVALRCDPISGHVSLFWYQQALGQGPEFLTYFQNEAQLDKSGLPSDRFFAERPEGSVSTLKIQRTQQEDSAVYLCASSLDLAEQYFGPGTRLTVT.